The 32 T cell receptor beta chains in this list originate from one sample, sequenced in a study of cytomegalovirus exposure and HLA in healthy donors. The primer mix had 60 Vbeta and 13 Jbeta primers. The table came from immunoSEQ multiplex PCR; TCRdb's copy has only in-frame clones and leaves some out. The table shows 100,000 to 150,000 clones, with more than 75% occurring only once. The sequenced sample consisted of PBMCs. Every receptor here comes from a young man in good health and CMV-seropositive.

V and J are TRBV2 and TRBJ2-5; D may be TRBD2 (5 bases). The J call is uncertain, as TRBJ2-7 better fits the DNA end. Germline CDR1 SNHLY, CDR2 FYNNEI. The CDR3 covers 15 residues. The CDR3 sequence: CASSLWSGSRNEQYF. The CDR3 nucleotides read TGTGCCAGCAGTCTATGGAGCGGTTCTAGGAACGAGCAGTACTTC.

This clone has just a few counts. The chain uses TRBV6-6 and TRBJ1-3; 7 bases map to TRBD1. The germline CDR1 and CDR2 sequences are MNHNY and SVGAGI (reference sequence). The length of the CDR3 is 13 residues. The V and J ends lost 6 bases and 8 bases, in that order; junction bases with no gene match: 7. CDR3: CASRWTGGDTIYF. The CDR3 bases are TGTGCCAGCAGATGGACAGGCGGTGACACCATATATTTT.

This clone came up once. CDR3 protein: CASSQRLAGGSSYEQYF. In nucleotides, the CDR3 is TGCGCCAGCAGCCAAAGACTAGCGGGAGGGAGTAGCTACGAGCAGTACTTC. The chain carries TRBV4-1 and TRBJ2-7, with 14 bases that match TRBD2. V lost 2 bases to trimming and J lost 3 bases; unmatched junction nucleotides: 6. This CDR3 spans 17 amino acids. The germline V gene encodes CDR1 MGHRA and CDR2 YSYEKL.

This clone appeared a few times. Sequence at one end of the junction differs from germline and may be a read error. The CDR3 reads CASSFLPSGASYEQYF. The CDR3 DNA follows: TGTGCTAGCAGCTTTTTGCCTAGCGGGGCCTCCTACGAGCAGTACTTC. The chain carries TRBV7-7 and TRBJ2-7; 9 nucleotides line up with TRBD2. The CDR3 length is 16 residues. CDR1 and CDR2 (germline): SSHAT, FNYEAQ (reference sequence).

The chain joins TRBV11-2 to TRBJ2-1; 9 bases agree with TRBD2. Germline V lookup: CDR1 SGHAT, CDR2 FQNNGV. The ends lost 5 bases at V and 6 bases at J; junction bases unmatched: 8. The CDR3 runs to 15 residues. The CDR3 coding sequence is TGTGCCAGCAGCCGGAGGGGACTAGCATTCAATGAGCAGTTCTTC. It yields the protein CASSRRGLAFNEQFF. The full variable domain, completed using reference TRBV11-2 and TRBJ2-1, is EAGVAQSPRYKIIEKRQSVAFWCNPISGHATLYWYQQILGQGPKLLIQFQNNGVVDDSQLPKDRFSAERLKGVDSTLKIQPAKLEDSAVYLCASSRRGLAFNEQFFGPGTRLTVL.

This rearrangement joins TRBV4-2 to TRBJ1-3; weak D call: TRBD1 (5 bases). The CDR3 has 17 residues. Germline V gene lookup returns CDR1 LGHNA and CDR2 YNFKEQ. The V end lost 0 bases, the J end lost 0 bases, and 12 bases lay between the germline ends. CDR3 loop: CASSQEVRVNSGNTIYF. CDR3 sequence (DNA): TGTGCCAGCAGCCAAGAGGTCAGGGTTAACTCTGGAAACACCATATATTTT.

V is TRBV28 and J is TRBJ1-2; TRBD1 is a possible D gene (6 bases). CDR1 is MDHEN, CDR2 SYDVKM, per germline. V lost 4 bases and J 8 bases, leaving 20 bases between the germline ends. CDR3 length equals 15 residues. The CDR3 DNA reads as TGTGCCAGCAGTTCCCCCGCCAAGGGGGATTGGGGCTACACCTTC. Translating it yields CASSSPAKGDWGYTF.

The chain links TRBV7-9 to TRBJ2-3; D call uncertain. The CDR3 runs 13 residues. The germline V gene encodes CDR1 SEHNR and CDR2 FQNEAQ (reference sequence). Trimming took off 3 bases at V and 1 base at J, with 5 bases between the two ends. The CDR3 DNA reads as TGTGCCAGCAGCTTTTCCGGCACAGATACGCAGTATTTT. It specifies CASSFSGTDTQYF. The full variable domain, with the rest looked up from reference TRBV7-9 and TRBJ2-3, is DTGVSQNPRHKITKRGQNVTFRCDPISEHNRLYWYRQTLGQGPEFLTYFQNEAQLEKSRLLSDRFSAERPKGSFSTLEIQRTEQGDSAMYLCASSFSGTDTQYFGPGTRLTVL.

CDR3 residues: CASRPGQGFKGANVLTF. CDR3 bases: TGTGCCAGCAGACCGGGACAGGGTTTCAAAGGGGCCAACGTCCTGACTTTC. The chain links TRBV6-4 to TRBJ2-6, with 9 bases that match TRBD1. CDR3 length equals 17 residues. Trimming at V came to 6 bases and at J to 4 bases, leaving 10 bases not matched to a gene. Germline CDR1 is MRHNA and CDR2 is SNTAGT.

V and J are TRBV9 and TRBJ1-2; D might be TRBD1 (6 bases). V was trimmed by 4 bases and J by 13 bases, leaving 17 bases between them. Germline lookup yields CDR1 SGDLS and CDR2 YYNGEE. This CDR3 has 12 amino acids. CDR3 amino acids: CASSSRGGAGTF. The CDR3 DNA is TGTGCCAGCAGCTCCCGGGGGGGCGCCGGCACCTTC.

The CDR3 protein is CASSPRETQYF. CDR3 DNA: TGTGCCAGCAGCCCGCGGGAGACCCAGTACTTC. The V call is TRBV11-3, the J call TRBJ2-5; D remains unclear. Germline V lookup: CDR1 SGHNT, CDR2 YENEEA. The ends were cut back, 5 bases at V and 5 bases at J, with 6 bases in the middle. There are 11 residues in the CDR3. Variable domain in full (rest from reference TRBV11-3 and TRBJ2-5): EAGVVQSPRYKIIEKKQPVAFWCNPISGHNTLYWYLQNLGQGPELLIRYENEEAVDDSQLPKDRFSAERLKGVDSTLKIQPAELGDSAVYLCASSPRETQYFGPGTRLLVL.

The CDR3 is CASSLGRGRAGELFF. As DNA, the CDR3 is TGTGCCAGCAGCTTAGGCAGGGGGCGGGCCGGGGAGCTGTTTTTT. The chain employs TRBV7-2 and TRBJ2-2; 8 positions match TRBD1. This CDR3 spans 15 amino acids. V gave up 1 base and J gave up 6 bases; unmatched junction bases: 4. Germline V lookup: CDR1 SGHTA, CDR2 FQGNSA. Complete variable domain (other parts from reference TRBV7-2 and TRBJ2-2): GAGVSQSPSNKVTEKGKDVELRCDPISGHTALYWYRQSLGQGLEFLIYFQGNSAPDKSGLPSDRFSAERTGGSVSTLTIQRTQQEDSAVYLCASSLGRGRAGELFFGEGSRLTVL.

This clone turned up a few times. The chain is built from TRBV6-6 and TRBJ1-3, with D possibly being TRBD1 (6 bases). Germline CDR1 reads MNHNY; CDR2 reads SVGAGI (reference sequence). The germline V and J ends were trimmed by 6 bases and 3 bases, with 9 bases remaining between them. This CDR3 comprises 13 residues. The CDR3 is CASSHRVGNTIYF. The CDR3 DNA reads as TGTGCCAGCAGCCACAGGGTTGGAAACACCATATATTTT.

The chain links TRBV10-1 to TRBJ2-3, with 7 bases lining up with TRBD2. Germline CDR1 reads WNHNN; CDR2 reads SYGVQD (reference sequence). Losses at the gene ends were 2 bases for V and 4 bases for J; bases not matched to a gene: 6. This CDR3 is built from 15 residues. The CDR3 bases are TGCGCCAGCAGTGAGGGAGGGAGGGCCTCAGATACGCAGTATTTT. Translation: CASSEGGRASDTQYF.

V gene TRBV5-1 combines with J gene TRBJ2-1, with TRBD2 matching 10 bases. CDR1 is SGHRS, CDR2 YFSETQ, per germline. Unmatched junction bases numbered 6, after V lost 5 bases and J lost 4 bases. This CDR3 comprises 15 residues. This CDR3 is CASSPGTSVYNEQFF. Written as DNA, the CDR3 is TGCGCCAGCAGTCCCGGGACTAGCGTTTACAATGAGCAGTTCTTC. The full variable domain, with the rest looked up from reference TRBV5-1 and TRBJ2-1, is KAGVTQTPRYLIKTRGQQVTLSCSPISGHRSVSWYQQTPGQGLQFLFEYFSETQRNKGNFPGRFSGRQFSNSRSEMNVSTLELGDSALYLCASSPGTSVYNEQFFGPGTRLTVL.

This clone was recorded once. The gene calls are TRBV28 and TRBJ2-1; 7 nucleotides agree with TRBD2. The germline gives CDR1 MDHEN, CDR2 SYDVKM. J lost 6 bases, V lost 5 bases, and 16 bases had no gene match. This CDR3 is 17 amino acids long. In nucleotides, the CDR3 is TGTGCCAGCAGTCCCCTCATGGTAGGCGGGAGAGGCAATGAGCAGTTCTTC. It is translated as CASSPLMVGGRGNEQFF. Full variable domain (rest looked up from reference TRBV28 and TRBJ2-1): DVKVTQSSRYLVKRTGEKVFLECVQDMDHENMFWYRQDPGLGLRLIYFSYDVKMKEKGDIPEGYSVSREKKERFSLILESASTNQTSMYLCASSPLMVGGRGNEQFFGPGTRLTVL.

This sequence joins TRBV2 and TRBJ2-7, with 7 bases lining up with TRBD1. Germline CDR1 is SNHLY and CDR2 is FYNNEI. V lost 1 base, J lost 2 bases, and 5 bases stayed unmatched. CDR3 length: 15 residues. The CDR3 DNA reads TGTGCCAGCAGTGAAGGACAGGGTCGTACCTACGAGCAGTACTTC. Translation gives CASSEGQGRTYEQYF.

CDR3 bases: TGCAGCGTTGATGGACTAGCCGAAGAGACCCAGTACTTC. This codes for CSVDGLAEETQYF. V is TRBV29-1 and J is TRBJ2-5; 8 nucleotides match TRBD2. The V gene's germline CDR1 is SQVTM and CDR2 ANQGSEA. V lost 3 bases to trimming and J lost 3 bases; unmatched junction nucleotides: 3. The CDR3 runs 13 residues.

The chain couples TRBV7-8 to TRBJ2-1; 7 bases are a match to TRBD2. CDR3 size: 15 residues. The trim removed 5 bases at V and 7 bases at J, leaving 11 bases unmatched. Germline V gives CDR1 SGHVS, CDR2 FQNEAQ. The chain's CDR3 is CASSPRGVGLNEQFF. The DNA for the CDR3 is TGTGCCAGCAGCCCCCGGGGGGTTGGATTGAATGAGCAGTTCTTC.

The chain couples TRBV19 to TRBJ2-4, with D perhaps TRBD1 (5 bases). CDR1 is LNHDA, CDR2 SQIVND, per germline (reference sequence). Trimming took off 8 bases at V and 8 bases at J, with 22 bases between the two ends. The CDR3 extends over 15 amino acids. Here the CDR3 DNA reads TGTGCCAGTCTAGAGCCAAGGGGTTCCGCGGACATTCAGTACTTC. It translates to CASLEPRGSADIQYF.

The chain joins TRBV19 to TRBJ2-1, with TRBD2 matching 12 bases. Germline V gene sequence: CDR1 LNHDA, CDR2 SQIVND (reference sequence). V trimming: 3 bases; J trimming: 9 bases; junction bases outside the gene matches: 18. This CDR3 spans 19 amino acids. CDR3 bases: TGTGCCAGTAGTATCTACAGGGGGACTAGCGGGTCTCTATGGGGTGAGCAGTTCTTC. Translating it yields CASSIYRGTSGSLWGEQFF.

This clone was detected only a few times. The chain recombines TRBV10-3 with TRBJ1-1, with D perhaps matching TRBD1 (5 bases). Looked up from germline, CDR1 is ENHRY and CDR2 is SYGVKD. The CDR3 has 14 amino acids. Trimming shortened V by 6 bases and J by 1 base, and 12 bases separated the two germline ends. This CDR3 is CAIREGRANTEAFF. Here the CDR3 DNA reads TGTGCCATCAGGGAGGGCAGGGCGAACACTGAAGCTTTCTTT.

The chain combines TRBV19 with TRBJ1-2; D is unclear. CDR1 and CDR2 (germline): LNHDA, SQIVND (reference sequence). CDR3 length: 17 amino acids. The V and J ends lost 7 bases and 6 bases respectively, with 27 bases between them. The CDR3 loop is CASTISPPGSITHGYTF. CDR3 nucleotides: TGTGCCAGTACCATATCCCCCCCCGGGTCAATTACCCATGGCTACACCTTC. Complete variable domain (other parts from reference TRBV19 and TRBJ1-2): DGGITQSPKYLFRKEGQNVTLSCEQNLNHDAMYWYRQDPGQGLRLIYYSQIVNDFQKGDIAEGYSVSREKKESFPLTVTSAQKNPTAFYLCASTISPPGSITHGYTFGSGTRLTVV.

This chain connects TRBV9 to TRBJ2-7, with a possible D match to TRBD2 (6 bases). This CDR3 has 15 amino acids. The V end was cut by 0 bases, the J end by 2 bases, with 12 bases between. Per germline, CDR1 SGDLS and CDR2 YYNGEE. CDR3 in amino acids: CASSVAGEVAYEQYF. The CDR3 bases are TGTGCCAGCAGCGTAGCGGGGGAGGTCGCCTACGAGCAGTACTTC.

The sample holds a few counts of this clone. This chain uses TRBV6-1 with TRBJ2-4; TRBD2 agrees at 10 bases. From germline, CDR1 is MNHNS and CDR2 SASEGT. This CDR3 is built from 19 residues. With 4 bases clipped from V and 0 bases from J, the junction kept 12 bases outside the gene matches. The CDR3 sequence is CASSVRLAGRALAKNIQYF. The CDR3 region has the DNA TGTGCCAGCAGTGTAAGACTAGCGGGCCGGGCTCTAGCCAAAAACATTCAGTACTTC.

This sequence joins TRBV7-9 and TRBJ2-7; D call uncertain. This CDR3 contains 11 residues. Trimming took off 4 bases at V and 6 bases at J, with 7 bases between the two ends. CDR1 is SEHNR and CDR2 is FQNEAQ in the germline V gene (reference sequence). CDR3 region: CASSSAFEQYF. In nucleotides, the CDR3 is TGTGCCAGCAGCTCCGCGTTCGAGCAGTACTTC.

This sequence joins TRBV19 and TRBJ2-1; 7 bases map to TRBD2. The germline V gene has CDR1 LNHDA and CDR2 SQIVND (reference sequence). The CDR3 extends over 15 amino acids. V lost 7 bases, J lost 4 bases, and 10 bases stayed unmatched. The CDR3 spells CASTLGKRGYNEQFF. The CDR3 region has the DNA TGTGCCAGTACCCTGGGGAAGCGGGGTTACAATGAGCAGTTCTTC.

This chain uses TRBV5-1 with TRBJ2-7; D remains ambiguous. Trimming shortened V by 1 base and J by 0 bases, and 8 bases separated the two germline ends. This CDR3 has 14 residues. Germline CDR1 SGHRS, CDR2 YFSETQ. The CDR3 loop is CASSLLPSSYEQYF. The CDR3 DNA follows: TGCGCCAGCAGCTTGCTCCCGAGCTCCTACGAGCAGTACTTC.

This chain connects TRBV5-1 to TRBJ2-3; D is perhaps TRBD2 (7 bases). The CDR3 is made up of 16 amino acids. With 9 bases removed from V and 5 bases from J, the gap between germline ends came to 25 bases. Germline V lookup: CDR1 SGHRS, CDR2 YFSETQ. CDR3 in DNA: TGCGCCATCACCCTGGGGAGGGGGAGTGAGGGAGATACGCAGTATTTT. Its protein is CAITLGRGSEGDTQYF.

The CDR3 is CASGTGDSGNTIYF. The CDR3 DNA sequence: TGTGCTAGTGGAACAGGGGACTCTGGAAACACCATATATTTT. The rearrangement joins TRBV12-5 to TRBJ1-3; TRBD1 aligns across 7 bases. The length of the CDR3 is 14 residues. Germline V gene data show CDR1 as LGHNT and CDR2 as FRNRAP. J gave up 0 bases and V 6 bases, and 2 bases lay outside the gene matches.

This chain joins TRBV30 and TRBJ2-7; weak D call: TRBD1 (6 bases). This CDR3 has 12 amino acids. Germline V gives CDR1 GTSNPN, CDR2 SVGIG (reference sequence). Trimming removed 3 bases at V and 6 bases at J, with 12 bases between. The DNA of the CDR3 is TGTGCCTGGAGCCAGGGGATCAGCGAGCAGTACTTC. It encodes CAWSQGISEQYF.

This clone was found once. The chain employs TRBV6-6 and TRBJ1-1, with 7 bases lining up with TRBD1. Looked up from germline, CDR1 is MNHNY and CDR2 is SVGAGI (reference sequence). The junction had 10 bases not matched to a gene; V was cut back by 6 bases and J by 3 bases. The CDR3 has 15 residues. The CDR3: CASRTDRALYTEAFF. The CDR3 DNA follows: TGTGCCAGCAGAACCGACAGGGCCTTATACACTGAAGCTTTCTTT.